These 5 T cell receptor beta chains were sequenced from one sample in a study of metastatic and nonmetastatic thyroid tumors. TCRdb redid the clone calls on the PCR reads using MiXCR. Counted here are approximately 16,000 clones, roughly a third occurring once; the ten biggest clones make up roughly 13%. Every patient was untreated before thyroid surgery. The sequenced sample was tumor tissue. These receptor sequences come from a male donor with papillary thyroid cancer or a benign thyroid nodule (not recorded which). Some clones in this sample may be carry-over from other donors' samples.

On this clone itself: The DNA is omitted, as the CDR3 cannot be located on it reliably, and the CDR3 follows TCRdb's listing. The J gene is TRBJ1-4, the V gene TRBV6-4; the table's D gene call, TRBD1, was not cross checked with the DNA. Ends included, the CDR3 has 15 residues. The germline gives CDR1 MRHNA, CDR2 SNTAGT. CDR3 amino acids: CASSAPQGFTKNCFF.

This clone was detected many times. This chain uses TRBV29-1 with TRBJ2-5, with unresolved D. Germline lookup yields CDR1 SQVTM and CDR2 ANQGSEA. The V and J ends lost 4 bases and 0 bases respectively, with 12 bases between them. The CDR3 is 14 residues long. The CDR3 protein is CSVGDRQYQETQYF. The CDR3 DNA reads as TGCAGCGTTGGAGATCGGCAGTACCAAGAGACCCAGTACTTC. Combining the CDR3 with reference TRBV29-1 and TRBJ2-5 gives the whole variable domain SAVISQKPSRDICQRGTSLTIQCQVDSQVTMMFWYRQQPGQSLTLIATANQGSEATYESGFVIDKFPISRPNLTFSTLTVSNMSPEDSSIYLCSVGDRQYQETQYFGPGTRLLVL.

This chain connects TRBV20-1 to TRBJ1-5; D remains unclear. CDR1 and CDR2 (germline): DFQATT, SNEGSKA (reference sequence). This CDR3 has 14 amino acids. Trimming shortened V by 8 bases and J by 3 bases, and 17 bases separated the two germline ends. The CDR3, as DNA: TGCAGTCCAGACAAGCGAGGTTACAATCAGCCCCAGCATTTT. Protein: CSPDKRGYNQPQHF.

This chain links TRBV5-6 with TRBJ2-7; 7 bases align to TRBD2. The germline CDR1 and CDR2 sequences are SGHDT and YYEEEE. The CDR3 is made up of 12 amino acids. V was pared by 3 bases and J by 9 bases, with 6 bases of the junction left unmatched. As DNA, the CDR3 is TGTGCCAGCAGCTGGGCCAGGGAGGGGCAGTACTTC. Amino acids: CASSWAREGQYF. The whole variable domain, filled in from reference TRBV5-6 and TRBJ2-7, reads DAGVTQSPTHLIKTRGQQVTLRCSPKSGHDTVSWYQQALGQGPQFIFQYYEEEERQRGNFPDRFSGHQFPNYSSELNVNALLLGDSALYLCASSWAREGQYFGPGTRLTVT.

The V call is TRBV29-1, the J call TRBJ1-5; 7 nucleotides line up with TRBD1. V was pared by 4 bases and J by 0 bases, with 9 bases of the junction left unmatched. The CDR3 runs 16 residues. Germline assignment: CDR1 SQVTM and CDR2 ANQGSEA. For the CDR3, the DNA is TGCAGCGTTGGACCCATCAGGGGGAGTAGCAATCAGCCCCAGCATTTT. Amino acid sequence: CSVGPIRGSSNQPQHF.